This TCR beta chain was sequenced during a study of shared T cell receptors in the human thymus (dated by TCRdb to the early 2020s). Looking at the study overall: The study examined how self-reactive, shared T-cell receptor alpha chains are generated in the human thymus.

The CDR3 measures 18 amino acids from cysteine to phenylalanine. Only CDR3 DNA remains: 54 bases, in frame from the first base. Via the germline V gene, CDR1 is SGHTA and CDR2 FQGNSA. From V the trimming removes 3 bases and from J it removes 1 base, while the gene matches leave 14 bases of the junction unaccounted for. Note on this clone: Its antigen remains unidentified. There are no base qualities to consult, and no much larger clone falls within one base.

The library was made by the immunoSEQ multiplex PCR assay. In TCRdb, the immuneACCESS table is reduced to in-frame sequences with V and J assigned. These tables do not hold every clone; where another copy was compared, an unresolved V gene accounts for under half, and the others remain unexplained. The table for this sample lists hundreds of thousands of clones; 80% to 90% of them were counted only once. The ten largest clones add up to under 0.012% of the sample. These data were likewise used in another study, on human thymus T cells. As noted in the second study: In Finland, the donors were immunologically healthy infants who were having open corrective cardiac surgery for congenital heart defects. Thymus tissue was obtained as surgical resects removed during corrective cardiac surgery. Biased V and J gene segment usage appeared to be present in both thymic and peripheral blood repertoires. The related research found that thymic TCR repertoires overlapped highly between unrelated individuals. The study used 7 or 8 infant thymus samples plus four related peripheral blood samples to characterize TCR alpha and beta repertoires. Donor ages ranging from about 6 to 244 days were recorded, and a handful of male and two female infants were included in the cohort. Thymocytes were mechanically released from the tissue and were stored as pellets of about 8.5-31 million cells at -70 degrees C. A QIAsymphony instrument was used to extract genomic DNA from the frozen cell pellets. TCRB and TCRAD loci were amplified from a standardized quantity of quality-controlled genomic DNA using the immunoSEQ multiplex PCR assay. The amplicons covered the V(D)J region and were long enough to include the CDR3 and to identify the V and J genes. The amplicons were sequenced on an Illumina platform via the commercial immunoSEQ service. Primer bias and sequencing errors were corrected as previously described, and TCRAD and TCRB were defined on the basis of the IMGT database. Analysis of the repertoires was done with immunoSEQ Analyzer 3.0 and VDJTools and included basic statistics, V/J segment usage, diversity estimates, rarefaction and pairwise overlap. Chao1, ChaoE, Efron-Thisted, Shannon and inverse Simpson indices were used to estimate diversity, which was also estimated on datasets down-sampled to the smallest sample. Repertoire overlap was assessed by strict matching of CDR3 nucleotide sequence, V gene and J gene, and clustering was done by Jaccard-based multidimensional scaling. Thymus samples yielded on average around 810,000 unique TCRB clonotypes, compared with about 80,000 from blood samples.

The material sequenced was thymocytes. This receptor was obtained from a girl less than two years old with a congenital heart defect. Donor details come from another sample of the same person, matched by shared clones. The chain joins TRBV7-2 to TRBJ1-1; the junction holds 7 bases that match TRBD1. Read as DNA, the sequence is TGTGCCAGCAGCTTCTACCGAGAGAGGGACAGAAGGAACACTGAAGCTTTCTTT. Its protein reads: CASSFYRERDRRNTEAFF.